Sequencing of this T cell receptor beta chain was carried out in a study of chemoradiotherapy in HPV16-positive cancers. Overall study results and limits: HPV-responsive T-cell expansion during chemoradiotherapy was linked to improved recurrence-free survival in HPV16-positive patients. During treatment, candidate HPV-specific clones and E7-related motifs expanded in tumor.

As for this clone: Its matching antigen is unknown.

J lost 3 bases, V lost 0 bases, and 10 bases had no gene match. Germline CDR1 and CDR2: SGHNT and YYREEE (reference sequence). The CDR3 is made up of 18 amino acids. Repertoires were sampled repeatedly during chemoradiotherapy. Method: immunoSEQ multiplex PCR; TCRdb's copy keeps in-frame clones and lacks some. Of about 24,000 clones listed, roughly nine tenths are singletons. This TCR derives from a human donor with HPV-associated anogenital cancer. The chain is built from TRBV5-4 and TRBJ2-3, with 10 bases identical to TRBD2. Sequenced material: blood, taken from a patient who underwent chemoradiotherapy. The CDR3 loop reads CASSLAGSGRAYTDTQYF. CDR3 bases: TGTGCCAGCAGCTTGGCCGGAAGCGGGAGGGCCTATACAGATACGCAGTATTTT.